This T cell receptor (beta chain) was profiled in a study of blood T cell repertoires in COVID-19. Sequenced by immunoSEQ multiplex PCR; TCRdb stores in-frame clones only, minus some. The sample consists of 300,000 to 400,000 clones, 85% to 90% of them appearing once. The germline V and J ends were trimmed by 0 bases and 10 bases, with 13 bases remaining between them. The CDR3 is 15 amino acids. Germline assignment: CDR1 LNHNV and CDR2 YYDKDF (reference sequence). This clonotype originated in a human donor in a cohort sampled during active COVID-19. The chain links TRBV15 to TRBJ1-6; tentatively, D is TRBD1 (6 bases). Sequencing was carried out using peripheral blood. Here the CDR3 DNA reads TGTGCCACCAGCAGAGATCGAGGGGGTTACTCACCCCTCCACTTT. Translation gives CATSRDRGGYSPLHF.